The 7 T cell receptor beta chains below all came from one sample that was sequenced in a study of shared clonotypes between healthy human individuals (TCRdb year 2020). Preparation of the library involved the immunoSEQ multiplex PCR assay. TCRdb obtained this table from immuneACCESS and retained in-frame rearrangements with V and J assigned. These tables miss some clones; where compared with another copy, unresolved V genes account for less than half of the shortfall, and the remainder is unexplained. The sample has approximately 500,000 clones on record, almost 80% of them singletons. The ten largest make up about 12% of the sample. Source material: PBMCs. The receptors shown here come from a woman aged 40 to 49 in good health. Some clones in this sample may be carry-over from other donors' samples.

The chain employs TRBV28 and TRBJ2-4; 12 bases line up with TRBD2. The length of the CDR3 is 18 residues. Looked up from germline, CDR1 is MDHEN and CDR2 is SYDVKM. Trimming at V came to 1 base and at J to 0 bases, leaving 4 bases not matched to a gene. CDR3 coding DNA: TGTGCCAGCAGTTTATCCACGGGACTAGCGGGAGCCAAAAACATTCAGTACTTC. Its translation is CASSLSTGLAGAKNIQYF.

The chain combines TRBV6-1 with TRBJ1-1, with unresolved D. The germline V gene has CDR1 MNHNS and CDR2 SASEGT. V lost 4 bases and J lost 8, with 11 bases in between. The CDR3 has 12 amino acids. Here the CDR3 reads CASSVSQSEAFF. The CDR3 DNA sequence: TGTGCCAGCAGTGTTTCCCAATCAGAAGCTTTCTTT.

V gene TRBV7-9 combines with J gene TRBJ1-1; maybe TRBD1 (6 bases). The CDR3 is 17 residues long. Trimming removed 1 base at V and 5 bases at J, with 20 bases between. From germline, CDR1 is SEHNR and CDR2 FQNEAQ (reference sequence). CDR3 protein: CASSLDRAVTATTEAFF. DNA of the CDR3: TGTGCCAGCAGCTTAGACAGGGCAGTAACAGCAACGACTGAAGCTTTCTTT.

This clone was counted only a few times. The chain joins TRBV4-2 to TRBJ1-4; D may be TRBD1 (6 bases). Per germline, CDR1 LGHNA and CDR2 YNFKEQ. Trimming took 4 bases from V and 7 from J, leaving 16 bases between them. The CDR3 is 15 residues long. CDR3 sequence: CASSPQPGDVEKLFF. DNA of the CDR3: TGTGCCAGCAGCCCCCAGCCAGGGGATGTTGAAAAACTGTTTTTT.

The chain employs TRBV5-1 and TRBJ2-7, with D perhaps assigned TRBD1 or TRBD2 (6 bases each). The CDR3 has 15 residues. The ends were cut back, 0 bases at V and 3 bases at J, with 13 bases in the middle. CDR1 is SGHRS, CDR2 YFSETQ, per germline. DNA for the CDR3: TGCGCCAGCAGCTTGGCGGGGGCGCGGGGCTACGAGCAGTACTTC. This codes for CASSLAGARGYEQYF.

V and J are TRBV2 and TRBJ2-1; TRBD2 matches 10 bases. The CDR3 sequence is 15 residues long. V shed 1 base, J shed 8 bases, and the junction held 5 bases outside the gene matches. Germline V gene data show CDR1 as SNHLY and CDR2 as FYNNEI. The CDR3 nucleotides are TGTGCCAGCAGTGAAGAGGGGACTAGCGTCTATGAGCAGTTCTTC. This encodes CASSEEGTSVYEQFF.

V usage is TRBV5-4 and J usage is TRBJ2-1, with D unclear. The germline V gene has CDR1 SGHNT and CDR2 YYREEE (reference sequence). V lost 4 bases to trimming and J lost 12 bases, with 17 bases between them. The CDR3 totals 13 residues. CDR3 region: CASSLTTRNRQFF. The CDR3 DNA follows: TGTGCCAGCAGCCTAACGACCCGTAATAGGCAGTTCTTC. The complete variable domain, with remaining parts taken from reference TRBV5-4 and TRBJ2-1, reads ETGVTQSPTHLIKTRGQQVTLRCSSQSGHNTVSWYQQALGQGPQFIFQYYREEENGRGNFPPRFSGLQFPNYSSELNVNALELDDSALYLCASSLTTRNRQFFGPGTRLTVL.